The next 4 T cell receptor beta chains were all read from a single sample in a study of early T cells in non-severe SARS-CoV-2 infection (dated by TCRdb to the early 2020s). The library was generated by 5' RACE. Instrument on record: NextSeq 500. Using fastp trimming at Q25 and MiXCR clonotype assembly, TCRdb reanalyzed the public sequencing data and kept in-frame beta chains. Every distinct CDR3 protein forms one entry, paired with its most common genes and DNA. Counted in this sample were 75,000 to 80,000 distinct CDR3 sequences; roughly a sixth of them appeared once. The ten largest clones add up to roughly 2.7% of the sample. Sequencing used whole blood. Receptors were obtained from an adult who was a healthcare worker with PCR-confirmed SARS-CoV-2 infection or an uninfected control (not recorded which).

The rearrangement uses TRBV9 and TRBJ2-2; unclear D gene. The CDR3 has 14 amino acids. Germline values: CDR1 SGDLS, CDR2 YYNGEE. Trimming left V 2 bases short and J 2 bases short, with 7 bases between. The DNA of the CDR3 is TGTGCCAGCAGCGTTGGGCACAACACCGGGGAGCTGTTTTTT. Residues: CASSVGHNTGELFF.

The rearrangement uses TRBV2 and TRBJ2-1; D remains unclear. This CDR3 has 12 residues. Per the germline V gene, CDR1 is SNHLY and CDR2 is FYNNEI. The ends were cut back, 5 bases at V and 8 bases at J, with 10 bases in the middle. CDR3 protein: CASSFRFDEQFF. CDR3 DNA: TGTGCCAGCAGTTTCAGGTTCGATGAGCAGTTCTTC.

This clonotype occurred a few times. The chain carries TRBV6-1 and TRBJ2-1, with 8 bases aligning to TRBD1. Germline V gene sequence: CDR1 MNHNS, CDR2 SASEGT. J was trimmed by 7 bases and V by 6 bases; bases with no gene match: 14. This CDR3 is 16 amino acids long. The CDR3 coding sequence is TGTGCCAGCAGGACCACCCTGGGACAGGCCCTTAATGAGCAGTTCTTC. Translated, it gives CASRTTLGQALNEQFF.

The rearrangement uses TRBV6-5 and TRBJ2-7; 9 nucleotides line up with TRBD2. Germline assignment: CDR1 MNHEY and CDR2 SVGAGI. Trimming cost V 6 bases and J 2 bases; bases outside gene matches: 5. CDR3 length: 14 residues. The CDR3 spells CASRGLAPTYEQYF. CDR3 nucleotides: TGTGCCAGCAGGGGACTAGCCCCGACCTACGAGCAGTACTTC.